Listed below are T cell receptor beta chains from one sample, sequenced in a study of beta chain features in type 1 diabetes. This table comes from immunoSEQ multiplex PCR, and its TCRdb copy is limited to in-frame clones, with some not included. In the table there are under 150,000 clones, approximately 15% of which are singletons. Material for sequencing was central memory CD4+ T cells from blood. These receptors originate from a man aged 18 to 30 with type 1 diabetes. Both conserved end residues are part of each CDR3. Each record gives: J gene, V gene, CDR3 protein.

j_gene: TRBJ2-3
v_gene: TRBV7-2
CDR3aa: CASSPDWTDTQYF

j_gene: TRBJ1-4
v_gene: TRBV30
CDR3aa: CAWSLGWTSEKLFF

j_gene: TRBJ2-7
v_gene: TRBV7-6
CDR3aa: CASSLGARAYEQYF

j_gene: TRBJ1-4
v_gene: TRBV6-6
CDR3aa: CASSLSGTDLGKLFF

j_gene: TRBJ2-7
v_gene: TRBV12-5
CDR3aa: CASGFGGSKKQYF

j_gene: TRBJ2-2
v_gene: TRBV5-1
CDR3aa: CASSLGLATTGELFF

j_gene: TRBJ1-3
v_gene: TRBV30
CDR3aa: CAWSVGGSGNTIYF

j_gene: TRBJ2-5
v_gene: TRBV6-4
CDR3aa: CASSEGYLQTQYF

j_gene: TRBJ2-1
v_gene: TRBV4-3
CDR3aa: CASSQGTGGALDEQFF

j_gene: TRBJ2-7
v_gene: TRBV10-3
CDR3aa: CAISGTPSYEQYF

j_gene: TRBJ2-6
v_gene: TRBV5-1
CDR3aa: CASAQGSGANVLTF

j_gene: TRBJ1-1
v_gene: TRBV27
CDR3aa: CASREGRVMNTEAFF

j_gene: TRBJ1-2
v_gene: TRBV30
CDR3aa: CAWSLRTGYGYTF

j_gene: TRBJ1-1
v_gene: TRBV7-3
CDR3aa: CASSLHLNTEAFF

j_gene: TRBJ2-1
v_gene: TRBV23-1
CDR3aa: CASTPRHSWGNEQFF

j_gene: TRBJ1-6
v_gene: TRBV4-3
CDR3aa: CASSQALQYGSPLHF

j_gene: TRBJ1-4
v_gene: TRBV30
CDR3aa: CAWSVSGSLGKLFF

j_gene: TRBJ2-3
v_gene: TRBV5-1
CDR3aa: CASSLMEDTQYF

j_gene: TRBJ2-5
v_gene: TRBV6-1
CDR3aa: CASCRTLQETQYF

j_gene: TRBJ2-5
v_gene: TRBV5-1
CDR3aa: CASSLAPLETQYF

j_gene: TRBJ2-1
v_gene: TRBV20-1
CDR3aa: CSARGTEKQFF

j_gene: TRBJ1-5
v_gene: TRBV2
CDR3aa: CASSERSRASNQPQHF

j_gene: TRBJ2-1
v_gene: TRBV18
CDR3aa: CASSPPGTSSYNEQFF

j_gene: TRBJ1-5
v_gene: TRBV28
CDR3aa: CASEGALQPQHF

j_gene: TRBJ2-1
v_gene: TRBV5-4
CDR3aa: CASSQTSGLYNEQFF

j_gene: TRBJ2-7
v_gene: TRBV2
CDR3aa: CASSAAIAGRYEQYF

j_gene: TRBJ1-1
v_gene: TRBV7-2
CDR3aa: CASSWATGGGTEAFF